Below, one T cell receptor (beta chain) is given with its context. Gene names and germline refer to mouse. Sequencing ends 1 residue short of the CDR3 end; the germline J gene provides the rest. The data are from a study of tissue T cells after allogeneic stem cell transplantation. Trimming pared 7 bases from V and 0 bases from J, leaving 10 bases between. CDR3 size: 13 residues. From germline, CDR1 is MSHET and CDR2 SYDVDS. Measured with immunoSEQ multiplex PCR; TCRdb has only the in-frame clones, and not every one. The repertoire has about 22,000 clones, 72% of them found once; the top ten carry 0.65% to 0.75%.

Sequenced sample: spleen. J is TRBJ2-7 and V is TRBV29, with TRBD1 as a possible D gene (6 bases). The TCR sequence derives from a female BALB/c mouse in good health. The strain's MHC type: H2-d. CDR3 residues: CASKGDTSYEQYF. The CDR3 bases that were read are TGTGCTAGCAAAGGGGACACCTCCTATGAACAGTAC.